These 6 T cell receptor beta chains share one sample of origin, sequenced in a study of blood T cells in healthy people across ages. Alongside a J-beta primer mix, a sample-barcoded 5' primer served in a second PCR lasting 7 to 11 cycles. TCRdb independently ran MiXCR on the 5' RACE reads; one entry per CDR3 protein. This table has 550,000 to 750,000 distinct CDR3 sequences, over 20% appearing once. The specimen sequenced was blood. These receptors came from a man in his sixties or seventies in good health.

This clonotype has a handful of counts. The genes are TRBV7-6 and TRBJ2-2; unclear D gene. This CDR3 contains 15 residues. Trimming pared 1 base from V and 3 bases from J, leaving 9 bases between. In germline, CDR1 is SGHVS, CDR2 FNYEAQ. The CDR3 here is CASSLGGMDTGELFF. CDR3 coding DNA: TGTGCCAGCAGCTTAGGTGGTATGGACACCGGGGAGCTGTTTTTT.

The chain uses TRBV9 and TRBJ2-2; 11 bases align to TRBD2. V lost 0 bases, J lost 7 bases, and 8 bases stayed unmatched. Germline loops: CDR1 SGDLS, CDR2 YYNGEE. The CDR3 is 17 amino acids. CDR3 in DNA: TGTGCCAGCAGCGTAGCGTGGCTAGCGGGAGGAGGCGGGGAGCTGTTTTTT. It codes for CASSVAWLAGGGGELFF.

This clonotype was seen only a few times. The chain links TRBV19 to TRBJ2-5, with D perhaps matching TRBD1 or TRBD2 (7 bases each). The germline V gene has CDR1 LNHDA and CDR2 SQIVND (reference sequence). Trimming took off 7 bases at V and 7 bases at J, with 19 bases between the two ends. This CDR3 region has 14 residues. CDR3 nucleotide sequence: TGTGCCAGTAAGGACAGGTCCAGGGGGGGGACCCAGTACTTC. Amino acids: CASKDRSRGGTQYF. Variable domain in full (rest from reference TRBV19 and TRBJ2-5): DGGITQSPKYLFRKEGQNVTLSCEQNLNHDAMYWYRQDPGQGLRLIYYSQIVNDFQKGDIAEGYSVSREKKESFPLTVTSAQKNPTAFYLCASKDRSRGGTQYFGPGTRLLVL.

This chain links TRBV4-1 with TRBJ2-3; TRBD2 matches at 7 bases. Germline V gene lookup returns CDR1 MGHRA and CDR2 YSYEKL. The trim removed 1 base at V and 0 bases at J, leaving 10 bases unmatched. The CDR3 has 18 residues. The CDR3, as DNA: TGCGCCAGCAGCCAAGTTAGCGGAGCGGGATCTAGCACAGATACGCAGTATTTT. Its protein is CASSQVSGAGSSTDTQYF.

The chain has TRBV11-3 and TRBJ2-1; 9 bases are shared with TRBD1. The germline gives CDR1 SGHNT, CDR2 YENEEA. CDR3 length: 14 amino acids. J was trimmed by 6 bases and V by 5 bases; bases with no gene match: 5. The chain's CDR3 is CASSLGQGINEQFF. CDR3 nucleotides: TGTGCCAGCAGCCTGGGACAGGGTATCAATGAGCAGTTCTTC.

This clonotype was recorded a few times. J is TRBJ2-3 and V is TRBV7-2; D remains unclear. V was clipped by 0 bases and J by 3 bases, with 10 bases between them. The CDR3 runs to 15 residues. The germline V gene has CDR1 SGHTA and CDR2 FQGNSA. The CDR3 bases are TGTGCCAGCAGCTTAGCGGCTAAACGGACAGATACGCAGTATTTT. It codes for CASSLAAKRTDTQYF.